A selection of T cell receptor beta chains follows, all from one sample in a study of blood T cells in healthy people across ages. TCRdb reprocessed the 5' RACE reads with MiXCR, giving one entry per CDR3 protein. The sample lists over a million distinct CDR3 sequences; approximately 39% were seen once. Source material: blood. Source of these receptors: a woman aged 18-29 years in good health. Each CDR3 is given with its conserved first and last residue. Each record gives: D gene, J gene, clone size, V gene, CDR3 protein, CDR3 DNA. A D gene is named only where the DNA matches it firmly. Rows may omit the clone size; those that give it use once, few, many or a size class.

D: TRBD1
J: TRBJ2-1
size: few
V: TRBV9
CDR3: CASSATGDNYNEQFF
DNA: TGTGCCAGCAGCGCGACAGGGGACAACTACAATGAGCAGTTCTTC

D: TRBD1
J: TRBJ2-1
size: many
V: TRBV7-2
CDR3: CASSRQGYNEQFF
DNA: TGTGCCAGCAGCAGACAGGGTTACAATGAGCAGTTCTTC

D: TRBD1
J: TRBJ1-2
size: few
V: TRBV12-3/TRBV12-4
CDR3: CASTRQGISNYGYTF
DNA: TGTGCCAGCACCAGACAGGGGATATCTAACTATGGCTACACCTTC

D: NA
J: TRBJ2-1
size: NA
V: TRBV21-1
CDR3: CASNNFGREGSYNEQFF
DNA: TGTGCCAGCAACAACTTTGGGCGGGAGGGGAGTTATAATGAGCAGTTCTTC

D: NA
J: TRBJ2-6
size: NA
V: TRBV12-3/TRBV12-4
CDR3: CASSLVGSGANVPTF
DNA: NA

D: TRBD1
J: TRBJ2-3
size: NA
V: TRBV9
CDR3: CASSVDGTGSDTQYF
DNA: TGTGCCAGCAGCGTAGACGGGACAGGGTCGGATACGCAGTATTTT

D: NA
J: TRBJ1-5
size: NA
V: TRBV4-3
CDR3: CASSQNRDQPQHF
DNA: TGCGCCAGCAGCCAAAACAGGGATCAGCCCCAGCATTTT

D: NA
J: TRBJ2-7
size: NA
V: TRBV7-8
CDR3: CASSLSRANNEQYF
DNA: TGTGCCAGCAGCTTGTCTAGGGCGAACAATGAGCAGTACTTC

D: TRBD1
J: TRBJ1-4
size: NA
V: TRBV4-1
CDR3: CASSPQGLAEKLFF
DNA: TGCGCCAGCAGCCCACAGGGGCTCGCTGAAAAACTGTTTTTT

D: TRBD1
J: TRBJ2-7
size: NA
V: TRBV28
CDR3: CASSPGQGKGNYEQYF
DNA: TGTGCCAGCAGCCCGGGACAGGGGAAGGGAAACTACGAGCAGTACTTC

D: NA
J: TRBJ2-3
size: NA
V: TRBV30
CDR3: CAWSVVDTQYF
DNA: TGTGCCTGGAGTGTAGTAGATACGCAGTATTTT

D: TRBD2
J: TRBJ2-2
size: NA
V: TRBV12-3/TRBV12-4
CDR3: CASKFGEGRGTGELFF
DNA: TGTGCCAGCAAGTTCGGGGAGGGGAGGGGCACCGGGGAGCTGTTTTTT

D: NA
J: TRBJ1-1
size: few
V: TRBV7-9
CDR3: CASRPDGAGSLNTEAFF
DNA: TGTGCCAGCAGACCCGACGGGGCTGGCAGCCTGAACACTGAAGCTTTCTTT

D: TRBD1
J: TRBJ1-1
size: NA
V: TRBV7-2
CDR3: CASGLYRGTEAFF
DNA: TGTGCCAGCGGACTGTACAGGGGCACTGAAGCTTTCTTT

D: NA
J: TRBJ1-6
size: few
V: TRBV20-1
CDR3: CSARSGSQTPLHF
DNA: TGCAGTGCTCGATCGGGGTCCCAGACACCCCTCCACTTT

D: NA
J: TRBJ2-3
size: NA
V: TRBV6-2/TRBV6-3
CDR3: CAGSTSTDTQYF
DNA: TGTGCCGGCAGTACCAGCACAGATACGCAGTATTTT

D: TRBD2
J: TRBJ2-1
size: once
V: TRBV20-1
CDR3: CSARHRSGPSYNEQFF
DNA: TGCAGTGCTCGTCACCGTAGCGGGCCTTCCTACAATGAGCAGTTCTTC

D: NA
J: TRBJ1-1
size: few
V: TRBV12-3/TRBV12-4
CDR3: CASSLSRSEAFF
DNA: TGTGCCAGCAGTTTATCCAGGTCTGAAGCTTTCTTT

D: NA
J: TRBJ2-5
size: NA
V: TRBV5-5
CDR3: CASNSRGRGEETQYF
DNA: TGTGCCAGCAACTCGCGGGGCAGGGGGGAAGAGACCCAGTACTTC

D: NA
J: TRBJ1-4
size: NA
V: TRBV29-1
CDR3: CSAIGINEKLFF
DNA: TGCAGCGCTATAGGGATTAATGAAAAACTGTTTTTT

D: NA
J: TRBJ2-3
size: NA
V: TRBV7-2
CDR3: CASQVAASSTDTQYF
DNA: TGTGCCAGCCAGGTCGCCGCGTCGAGCACAGATACGCAGTATTTT

D: TRBD2
J: TRBJ2-5
size: NA
V: TRBV29-1
CDR3: CSTQREVGVEQYF
DNA: TGCAGCACCCAGCGGGAGGTGGGGGTTGAGCAGTACTTC

D: NA
J: TRBJ2-7
size: NA
V: TRBV6-5
CDR3: CASTRGNEQYF
DNA: TGTGCCAGCACCAGGGGAAATGAGCAGTACTTC

D: TRBD1
J: TRBJ1-1
size: NA
V: TRBV3-1
CDR3: CASSRHPSGQGEAFF
DNA: TGTGCCAGCAGCCGCCACCCTTCGGGACAGGGTGAAGCTTTCTTT

D: NA
J: TRBJ2-1
size: NA
V: TRBV13
CDR3: CASSVWGGAEQFF
DNA: TGTGCCAGCAGCGTATGGGGGGGGGCTGAGCAGTTCTTC